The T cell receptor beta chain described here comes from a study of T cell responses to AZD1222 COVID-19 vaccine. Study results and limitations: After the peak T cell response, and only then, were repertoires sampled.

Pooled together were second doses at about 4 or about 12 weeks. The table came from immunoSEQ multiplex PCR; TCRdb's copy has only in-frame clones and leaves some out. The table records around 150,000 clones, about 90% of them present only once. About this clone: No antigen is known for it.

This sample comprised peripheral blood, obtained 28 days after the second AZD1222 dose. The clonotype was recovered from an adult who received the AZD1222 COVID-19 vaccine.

The CDR3 reads CASSARTGSNYGYTF. In nucleotides, the CDR3 is TGTGCCAGCAGCGCTCGGACAGGATCGAACTATGGCTACACCTTC. This chain links TRBV9 with TRBJ1-2; 7 bases are a match to TRBD1. V lost 3 bases and J lost 2; bases outside the gene matches: 7. The CDR3 contains 15 residues. Germline loops: CDR1 SGDLS, CDR2 YYNGEE.